Included here is one T cell receptor (beta chain) sequence, with context. Antigen: not known. The entry originates in a study of cytomegalovirus exposure and HLA in healthy donors. The wider study: Early released data had about 85 million unique TCRs, all coming from HLA-typed donors. Study-level results: The number of N-insertions in an Asian-associated ancestry cluster was reportedly below the approximately 680-donor mean in a later analysis. TCR beta chains associated with HLA were, in a later analysis, more clonally expanded than equally common others.

Germline V gives CDR1 DFQATT, CDR2 SNEGSKA (reference sequence). The CDR3 consists of 10 residues. The V gene lost 2 bases and the J gene lost 6 bases, with 5 bases spanning the gap. PCR was performed using 60 Vbeta and 13 Jbeta primers. TCRdb's table, derived via immunoSEQ multiplex PCR, lists solely in-frame clones and lacks some. Here the sample spans 150,000 to 200,000 clones, around 76% being singletons. The material sequenced was PBMCs. This TCR was recovered from a woman aged 30 to 39 in good health and CMV-seropositive. This chain links TRBV20-1 with TRBJ2-7; D gene unclear. The CDR3 reads CSARYGEQYF. CDR3 nucleotides: TGCAGTGCTAGATACGGCGAGCAGTACTTC.